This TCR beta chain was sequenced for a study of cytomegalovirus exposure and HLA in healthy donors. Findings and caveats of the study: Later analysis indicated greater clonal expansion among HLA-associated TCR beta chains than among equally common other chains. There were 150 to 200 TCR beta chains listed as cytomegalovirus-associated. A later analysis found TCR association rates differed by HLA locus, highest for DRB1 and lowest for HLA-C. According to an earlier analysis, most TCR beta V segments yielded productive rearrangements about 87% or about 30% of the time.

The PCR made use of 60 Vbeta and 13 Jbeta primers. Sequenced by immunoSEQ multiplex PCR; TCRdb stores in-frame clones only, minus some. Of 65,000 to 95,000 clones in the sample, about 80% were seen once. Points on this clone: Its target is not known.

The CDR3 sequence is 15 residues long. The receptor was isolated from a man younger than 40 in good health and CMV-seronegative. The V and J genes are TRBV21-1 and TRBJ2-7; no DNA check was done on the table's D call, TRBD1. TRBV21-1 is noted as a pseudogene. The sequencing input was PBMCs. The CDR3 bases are TGTGCCAGCAGCAAGTCAGGGGGCAAGGCCTACGAGCAGTACTTC. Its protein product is CASSKSGGKAYEQYF.